This T cell receptor (beta chain) originates from a study of T cells in Graves' hyperthyroidism and ophthalmopathy. The study, taken as a whole, reports: Expanded thyroid clonotypes (above 0.001) were mostly also found in blood.

Germline values: CDR1 ENHRY, CDR2 SYGVKD. The CDR3 extends over 13 amino acids. With 0 bases removed from V and 5 bases from J, the gap between germline ends came to 8 bases. This clonotype has ten or more counts. Its antigen is unidentified. Regions amplified from RNA transcripts were the TCR beta CDR3 regions. During a first-round RT-PCR of the TCR CDR3, the HTBI primer set was used. Each CDR3 protein gets one entry after TCRdb re-called the multiplex PCR reads with MiXCR. The top ten clones hold about 11% of a sample with roughly 500,000 distinct CDR3 sequences, 24% of them seen once. V and J are TRBV10-3 and TRBJ2-7; D call uncertain. The sample was blood. This receptor was taken from a woman in her 30s with Graves' ophthalmopathy. CDR3 in amino acids: CAISESRRHEQYF. The CDR3 DNA follows: TGTGCCATCAGTGAGTCGCGAAGGCACGAGCAGTACTTC.